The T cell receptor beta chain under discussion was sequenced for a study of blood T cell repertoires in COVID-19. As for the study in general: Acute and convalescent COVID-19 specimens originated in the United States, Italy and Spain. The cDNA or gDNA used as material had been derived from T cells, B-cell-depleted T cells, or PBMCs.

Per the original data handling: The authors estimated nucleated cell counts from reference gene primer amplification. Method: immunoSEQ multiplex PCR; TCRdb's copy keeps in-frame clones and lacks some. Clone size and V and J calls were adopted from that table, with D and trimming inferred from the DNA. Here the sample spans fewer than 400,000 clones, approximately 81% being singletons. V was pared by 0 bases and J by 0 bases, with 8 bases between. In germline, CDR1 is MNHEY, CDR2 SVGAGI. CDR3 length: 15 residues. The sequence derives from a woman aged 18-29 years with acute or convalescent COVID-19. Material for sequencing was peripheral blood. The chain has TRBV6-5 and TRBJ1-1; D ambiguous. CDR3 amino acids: CASSYSFLMNTEAFF. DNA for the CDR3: TGTGCCAGCAGTTACTCGTTTCTTATGAACACTGAAGCTTTCTTT.